Listed below are T cell receptor beta chains from one sample, sequenced in a study of cytomegalovirus exposure and HLA in healthy donors. Clones were sequenced by immunoSEQ multiplex PCR, and TCRdb holds only the in-frame ones, with some missing. The sample lists more than 150,000 clones, approximately 85% seen once, with roughly 10% in the top ten. The sequencing sample was made of PBMCs. Receptors were obtained from a man aged 18 to 29 in good health and CMV-seropositive. Each CDR3 is given with its conserved first and last residue. The order of the fields is clone size, J gene, V gene, D gene, CDR3 protein, CDR3 DNA. The D gene is left open where the match is weak. Size values are once, few and many counts, or a class for expanded clones, and some rows have none.

>.|TRBJ1-1|TRBV5-1|.
CASSLASQGRGEAFF
TGCGCCAGCAGCTTGGCATCTCAGGGCAGGGGTGAAGCTTTCTTT
>.|TRBJ2-1|TRBV2|.
CASSEVVGLTYNEQFF
TGTGCCAGCAGTGAAGTCGTCGGGTTAACCTACAATGAGCAGTTCTTC
>.|TRBJ2-1|TRBV29-1|TRBD1
CSVGTGGGEQFF
TGCAGCGTGGGGACAGGGGGTGGTGAGCAGTTCTTC
>.|TRBJ2-3|TRBV7-9|.
CASSLAERGDTQYF
TGTGCCAGCAGCTTAGCGGAACGGGGAGATACGCAGTATTTT
>.|TRBJ1-6|TRBV18|.
CASSNRGGPNSPLHF
TGTGCCAGCTCTAACCGTGGGGGCCCTAATTCACCCCTCCACTTT
>.|TRBJ1-4|TRBV18|.
CASSPLTGYNEKLFF
TGTGCCAGCTCACCCCTGACAGGATATAATGAAAAACTGTTTTTT
>.|TRBJ2-4|TRBV5-6|TRBD1
CASSLDRGHRGYF
TGTGCCAGCAGCTTGGACAGGGGGCATAGGGGGTACTTC
>few|TRBJ2-5|TRBV9|TRBD1
CASSVGPGTVNLQETQYF
TGTGCCAGCAGCGTAGGCCCCGGGACAGTGAATCTTCAAGAGACCCAGTACTTC
>.|TRBJ1-1|TRBV12-5|TRBD1
CASGPGTAEDVAFF
TGTGCTAGTGGCCCCGGGACAGCGGAAGATGTTGCTTTCTTT
>.|TRBJ1-3|TRBV2|.
CASATGGNTIYF
TGTGCCAGCGCGACAGGTGGAAACACCATATATTTT
>.|TRBJ1-2|TRBV5-1|.
CASTHGGHYGYTF
TGCGCCAGCACCCACGGAGGACACTATGGCTACACCTTC
>.|TRBJ2-7|TRBV6-5|TRBD2
CASSQAGGLNEQYF
TGTGCCAGCAGCCAAGCGGGGGGGCTGAACGAGCAGTACTTC
>few|TRBJ2-7|TRBV4-1|.
CASSQVRVYLNEQYF
TGCGCCAGCAGCCAAGTCCGGGTATATCTAAACGAGCAGTACTTC
>.|TRBJ1-4|TRBV28|TRBD1
CASRGTGGIEKLFF
TGTGCCAGCAGGGGGACAGGGGGTATTGAAAAACTGTTTTTT
>.|TRBJ1-1|TRBV7-2|.
CASSSGQYMNTEAFF
TGTGCCAGCAGCTCAGGACAGTACATGAACACTGAAGCTTTCTTT
>.|TRBJ1-2|TRBV5-6|.
CASSGYREGGYTF
TGTGCCAGCAGCGGTTACAGGGAGGGTGGCTACACCTTC
>.|TRBJ1-1|TRBV30|TRBD1
CAWNARTGNTEAFF
TGTGCCTGGAACGCTCGGACAGGGAATACTGAAGCTTTCTTT
>.|TRBJ2-1|TRBV5-1|TRBD2
CASSLFASGGSGSGQFF
TGCGCCAGCAGCTTGTTCGCTAGCGGGGGGTCCGGGAGCGGGCAGTTCTTC
>.|TRBJ2-5|TRBV7-8|.
CASSLGGGWETQYF
TGTGCCAGCAGCCTTGGGGGGGGCTGGGAGACCCAGTACTTC
>.|TRBJ2-4|TRBV5-1|TRBD2
CASSGSSGGNIQYF
TGCGCCAGCTCCGGCTCCAGCGGGGGAAACATTCAGTACTTC
>.|TRBJ2-1|TRBV29-1|.
CSVEDTGGPYNEQFF
TGCAGCGTTGAAGATACCGGGGGACCCTACAATGAGCAGTTCTTC
>.|TRBJ2-7|TRBV2|.
CASRTTGSYEQYF
TGTGCCAGCAGGACGACAGGTTCTTACGAGCAGTACTTC
>.|TRBJ1-3|TRBV6-5|.
CASSQSGNTIYF
TGTGCCAGCTCCCAGTCTGGAAACACCATATATTTT
>.|TRBJ1-1|TRBV2|.
CASSASYLDTEAFF
TGTGCCAGCAGTGCATCCTATCTGGACACTGAAGCTTTCTTT
>.|TRBJ1-6|TRBV9|.
CASSGQGSPLHF
TGTGCCAGCAGCGGTCAGGGTTCACCCCTCCACTTT
>.|TRBJ1-2|TRBV4-3|.
CASSQDRGGGKYGYTF
TGCGCCAGCAGCCAAGATCGGGGTGGGGGGAAATATGGCTACACCTTC
>.|TRBJ2-5|TRBV4-1|.
CASSQVSEETQYF
TGCGCCAGCAGCCAAGTTTCTGAAGAGACCCAGTACTTC
>.|TRBJ2-7|TRBV19|.
CASSTGSYEQYF
TGTGCCAGTAGCACAGGGTCCTACGAGCAGTACTTC
>.|TRBJ1-1|TRBV9|.
CASSVGAVSTEAFF
TGTGCCAGCAGCGTAGGGGCAGTTTCTACTGAAGCTTTCTTT
>once|TRBJ2-3|TRBV7-9|TRBD2
CASSHRTSGGSYTDTQYF
TGTGCCAGCAGCCATCGGACTAGCGGGGGGTCTTACACAGATACGCAGTATTTT
>.|TRBJ1-2|TRBV19|.
CASIKPGVTGGYTF
TGTGCCAGTATAAAACCGGGAGTTACAGGTGGCTACACCTTC
>.|TRBJ1-1|TRBV6-5|.
CASSTTGIGTEAFF
TGTGCCAGCAGTACCACAGGGATAGGCACTGAAGCTTTCTTT
>.|TRBJ1-3|TRBV2|.
CASLLSGNTIYF
TGTGCCAGCCTCCTTTCTGGAAACACCATATATTTT
>.|TRBJ2-7|TRBV29-1|.
CSAAGGFSYEQYF
TGCAGCGCCGCGGGCGGCTTTTCCTACGAGCAGTACTTC
>.|TRBJ2-6|TRBV9|.
CASSVADQRSGANVLTF
TGTGCCAGCAGCGTAGCAGACCAGCGCTCTGGGGCCAACGTCCTGACTTTC
>.|TRBJ2-7|TRBV6-5|TRBD2
CASSPRGGADYEQYF
TGTGCCAGCAGCCCCCGGGGGGGGGCGGACTACGAGCAGTACTTC
>once|TRBJ2-3|TRBV7-3|TRBD2
CASSLTATSGTDTQYF
TGTGCCAGCAGCTTAACAGCGACTAGCGGAACAGATACGCAGTATTTT
>.|TRBJ1-1|TRBV11-2|.
CASSLAPAWGGTEAFF
TGTGCCAGCAGCTTAGCCCCGGCGTGGGGGGGAACTGAAGCTTTCTTT
>once|TRBJ1-1|TRBV21-1|.
CASSREDRLLHTEAFF
TGTGCCAGCAGCAGAGAGGACAGGCTTCTTCACACTGAAGCTTTCTTT
>.|TRBJ2-1|TRBV7-8|TRBD2
CASSSARTGLAGDGSYNEQFF
TGTGCCAGCAGCTCTGCTAGAACCGGACTAGCGGGGGACGGTTCCTACAATGAGCAGTTCTTC
>.|TRBJ2-3|TRBV5-1|.
CASSVTGSDTQYF
TGCGCCAGCAGCGTAACAGGGTCGGATACGCAGTATTTT
>.|TRBJ2-7|TRBV5-8|TRBD1
CASSSPDRGYEQYF
TGTGCCAGCAGCTCCCCCGACAGGGGCTACGAGCAGTACTTC
>.|TRBJ1-2|TRBV6-1|.
CASSESIGGLYGYTF
TGTGCCAGCAGTGAAAGTATAGGGGGTCTTTATGGCTACACCTTC
>.|TRBJ1-1|TRBV6-1|.
CASSKGQYENTEAFF
TGTGCCAGCAGTAAAGGACAGTATGAGAACACTGAAGCTTTCTTT
>.|TRBJ2-5|TRBV9|.
CASSFDVAQETQYF
TGTGCCAGCAGCTTCGACGTAGCGCAAGAGACCCAGTACTTC
>.|TRBJ2-2|TRBV5-1|.
CASSFGQRTGELFF
TGCGCCAGCAGCTTTGGACAGCGCACCGGGGAGCTGTTTTTT
>.|TRBJ1-6|TRBV2|.
CASISGGASPLHF
TGTGCCAGCATTAGTGGGGGGGCTTCACCCCTCCACTTT